This T cell receptor beta chain was obtained from a study of blood T cell repertoires in COVID-19. Data came from immunoSEQ multiplex PCR; TCRdb stores just in-frame clones and leaves some out. The sample records 85,000 to 90,000 clones, 85% to 95% being singletons. The V end lost 6 bases, the J end lost 5 bases, and 13 bases lay between the germline ends. The CDR3 runs 13 residues. Germline CDR1 MDHEN, CDR2 SYDVKM. Input material: peripheral blood. The receptor's source is a human donor with active COVID-19. The donor label of this sample is uncertain. V gene TRBV28 combines with J gene TRBJ1-2, with D perhaps matching TRBD1 (6 bases). CDR3: CASRPQGPYGYTF. CDR3 DNA: TGTGCCAGCAGGCCACAGGGACCTTATGGCTACACCTTC.